This TCR beta chain was sequenced for a study of response to subunit inactivated influenza vaccine. The germline V gene has CDR1 MNHEY and CDR2 SVGEGT. This CDR3 spans 14 amino acids. Unmatched junction bases numbered 3, after V lost 6 bases and J lost 1 base. Notes on the study in general: Seasonal influenza vaccination, on each occasion, was suggested by the authors to recruit few new T cells.

A single record per CDR3 protein comes from TCRdb applying MiXCR to the RT-PCR reads. The table lists hundreds of thousands of distinct CDR3 sequences, 9.5% to 12% of them singletons. Worth noting for this clonotype: The antigen remains unidentified.

The chain recombines TRBV6-2 or TRBV6-3 with TRBJ2-3, with 8 bases that match TRBD2. The source was PBMCs from blood, collected roughly 47 days after vaccination. The sequence was obtained from a man in his fifties who received an inactivated influenza vaccine. CDR3 bases: TGTGCCAGCAGGGGACTAGATCGCACAGATACGCAGTATTTT. Protein: CASRGLDRTDTQYF.